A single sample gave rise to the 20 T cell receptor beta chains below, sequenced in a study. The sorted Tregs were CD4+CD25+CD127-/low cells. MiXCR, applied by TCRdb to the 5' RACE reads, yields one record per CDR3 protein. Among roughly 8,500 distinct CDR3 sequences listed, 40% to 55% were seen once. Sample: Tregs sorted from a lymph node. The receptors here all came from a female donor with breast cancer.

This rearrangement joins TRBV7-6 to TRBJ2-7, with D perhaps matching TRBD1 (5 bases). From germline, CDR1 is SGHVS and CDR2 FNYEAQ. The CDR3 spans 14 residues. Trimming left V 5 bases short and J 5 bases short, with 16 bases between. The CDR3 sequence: CASSPGPEVDEQYF. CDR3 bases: TGTGCCAGCAGCCCAGGGCCCGAGGTTGACGAGCAGTACTTC.

The CDR3: CASSQGLAGGLAVDEQFF. In nucleotides, the CDR3 is TGCGCCAGCAGCCAAGGACTAGCGGGAGGCCTAGCGGTTGATGAGCAGTTCTTC. The chain links TRBV4-1 to TRBJ2-1; TRBD2 aligns across 13 bases. CDR1 and CDR2 (germline): MGHRA, YSYEKL. CDR3 size: 18 residues. The V segment lost 1 base and the J segment 8 bases; nucleotides outside the gene matches: 11.

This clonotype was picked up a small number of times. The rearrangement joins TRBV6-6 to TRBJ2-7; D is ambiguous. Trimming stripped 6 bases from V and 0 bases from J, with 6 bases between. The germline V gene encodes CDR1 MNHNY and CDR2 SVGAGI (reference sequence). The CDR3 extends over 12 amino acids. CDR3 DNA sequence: TGTGCCAGCAGCTGGGACTCCTACGAGCAGTACTTC. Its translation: CASSWDSYEQYF.

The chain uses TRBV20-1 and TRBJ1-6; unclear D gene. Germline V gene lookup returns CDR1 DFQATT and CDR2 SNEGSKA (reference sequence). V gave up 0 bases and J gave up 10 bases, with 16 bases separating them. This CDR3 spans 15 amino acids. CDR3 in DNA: TGCAGTGCTAGAGATCCTGCGCAAATTAAATCACCCCTCCACTTT. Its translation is CSARDPAQIKSPLHF.

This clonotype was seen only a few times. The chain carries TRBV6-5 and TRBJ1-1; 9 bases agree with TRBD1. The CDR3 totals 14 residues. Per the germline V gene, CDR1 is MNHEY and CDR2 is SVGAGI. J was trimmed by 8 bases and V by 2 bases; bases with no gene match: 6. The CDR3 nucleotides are TGTGCCAGCAGTTACACAGGGGGCGCCGCCGAAGCTTTCTTT. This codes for CASSYTGGAAEAFF.

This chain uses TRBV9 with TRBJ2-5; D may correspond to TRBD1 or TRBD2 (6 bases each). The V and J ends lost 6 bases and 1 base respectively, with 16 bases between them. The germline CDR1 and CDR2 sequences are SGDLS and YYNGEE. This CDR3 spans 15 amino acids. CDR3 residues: CASTTSGALQETQYF. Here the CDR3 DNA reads TGTGCCAGCACCACGTCGGGGGCACTCCAAGAGACCCAGTACTTC.

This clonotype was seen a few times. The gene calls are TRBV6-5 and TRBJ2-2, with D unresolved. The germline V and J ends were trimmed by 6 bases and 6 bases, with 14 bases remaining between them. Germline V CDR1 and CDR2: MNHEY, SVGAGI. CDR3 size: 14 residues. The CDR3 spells CASSYFTSAGELFF. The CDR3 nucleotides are TGTGCCAGCAGCTATTTTACGTCGGCCGGGGAGCTGTTTTTT.

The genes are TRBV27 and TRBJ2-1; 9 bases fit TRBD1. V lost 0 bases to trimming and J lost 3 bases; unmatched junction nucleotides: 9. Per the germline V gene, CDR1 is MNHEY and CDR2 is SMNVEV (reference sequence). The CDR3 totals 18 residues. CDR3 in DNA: TGTGCCAGCAGTTTATCCCCTAGACAGGGGGGATACTACAATGAGCAGTTCTTC. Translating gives CASSLSPRQGGYYNEQFF.

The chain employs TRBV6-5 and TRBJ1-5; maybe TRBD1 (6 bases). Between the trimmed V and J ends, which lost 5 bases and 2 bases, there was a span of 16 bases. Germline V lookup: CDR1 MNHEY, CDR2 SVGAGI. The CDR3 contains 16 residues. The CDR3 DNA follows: TGTGCCAGCAGTACCTCTTTTTCAGGGGGCAATCAGCCCCAGCATTTT. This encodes CASSTSFSGGNQPQHF.

The CDR3 region is CATLSADSGANVLTF. CDR3 sequence (DNA): TGTGCCACTCTCTCCGCGGACTCTGGGGCCAACGTCCTGACTTTC. The genes are TRBV6-5 and TRBJ2-6; D is unresolved. V lost 10 bases to trimming and J lost 0 bases, with 13 bases between them. The CDR3 length is 15 residues. Germline lookup yields CDR1 MNHEY and CDR2 SVGAGI.

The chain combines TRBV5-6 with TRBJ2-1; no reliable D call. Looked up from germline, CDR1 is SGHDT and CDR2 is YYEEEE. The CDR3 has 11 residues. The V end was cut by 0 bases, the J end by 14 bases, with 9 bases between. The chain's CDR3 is CASSLANWEFF. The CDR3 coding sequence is TGTGCCAGCAGCTTGGCCAACTGGGAGTTCTTC.

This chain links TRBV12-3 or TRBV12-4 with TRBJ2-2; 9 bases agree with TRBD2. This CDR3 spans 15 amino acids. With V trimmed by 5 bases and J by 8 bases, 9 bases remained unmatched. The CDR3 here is CASSRLADPYGELFF. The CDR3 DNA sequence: TGTGCCAGCAGTCGACTAGCGGACCCTTATGGGGAGCTGTTTTTT.

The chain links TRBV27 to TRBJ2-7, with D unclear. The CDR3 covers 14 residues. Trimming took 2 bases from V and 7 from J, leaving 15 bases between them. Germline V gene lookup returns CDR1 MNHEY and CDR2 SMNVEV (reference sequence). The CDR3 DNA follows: TGTGCCAGCAGTTTAGTGAGCTCCTACAATGAGCAGTACTTC. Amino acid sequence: CASSLVSSYNEQYF.

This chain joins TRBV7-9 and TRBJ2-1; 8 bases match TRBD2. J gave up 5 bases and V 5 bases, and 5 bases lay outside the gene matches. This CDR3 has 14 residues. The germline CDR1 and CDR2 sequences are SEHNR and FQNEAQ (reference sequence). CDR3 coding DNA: TGTGCCAGCAGCCCTTCGGGGGGGAACAATGAGCAGTTCTTC. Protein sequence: CASSPSGGNNEQFF.

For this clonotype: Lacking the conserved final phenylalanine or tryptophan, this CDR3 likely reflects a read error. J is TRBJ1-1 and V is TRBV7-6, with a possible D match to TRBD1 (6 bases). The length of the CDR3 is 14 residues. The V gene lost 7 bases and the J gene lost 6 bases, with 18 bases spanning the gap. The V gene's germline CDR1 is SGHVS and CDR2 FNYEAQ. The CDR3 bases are TGTGCCAGCACGCCTCAAACAGGGTTGGCTGAAGCTTTCTCT. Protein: CASTPQTGLAEAFS.

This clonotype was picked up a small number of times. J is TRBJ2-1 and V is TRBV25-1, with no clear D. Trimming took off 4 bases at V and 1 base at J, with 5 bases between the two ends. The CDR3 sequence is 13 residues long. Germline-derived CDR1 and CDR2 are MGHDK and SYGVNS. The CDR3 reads CASSGRSYNEQFF. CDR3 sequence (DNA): TGTGCCAGCAGTGGACGATCCTACAATGAGCAGTTCTTC.

The CDR3, as DNA: TGTGCCAGCAATCCGACAGGGGCGAGCGAGCAGTACTTC. Translated, it gives CASNPTGASEQYF. The rearrangement joins TRBV7-6 to TRBJ2-7; 8 nucleotides align to TRBD1. J gave up 6 bases and V 7 bases, and 8 bases lay outside the gene matches. Germline CDR1 and CDR2: SGHVS and FNYEAQ. The CDR3 covers 13 residues.

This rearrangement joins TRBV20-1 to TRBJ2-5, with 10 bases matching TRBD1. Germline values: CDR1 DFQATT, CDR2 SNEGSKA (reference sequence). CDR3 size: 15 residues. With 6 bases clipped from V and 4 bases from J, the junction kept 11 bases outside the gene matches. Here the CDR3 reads CSATPWDRGGETQYF. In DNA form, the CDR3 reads TGCAGTGCCACCCCTTGGGACAGGGGAGGAGAGACCCAGTACTTC.

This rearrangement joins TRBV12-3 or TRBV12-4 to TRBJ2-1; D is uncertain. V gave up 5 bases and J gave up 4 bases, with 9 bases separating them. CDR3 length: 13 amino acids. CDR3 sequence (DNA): TGTGCCAGCAGTCTCCTAGGGTACAATGAGCAGTTCTTC. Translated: CASSLLGYNEQFF.

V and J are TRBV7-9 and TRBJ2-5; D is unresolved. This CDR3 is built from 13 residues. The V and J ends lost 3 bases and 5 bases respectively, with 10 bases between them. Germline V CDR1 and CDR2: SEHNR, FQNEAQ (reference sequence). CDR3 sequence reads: CASSFPLGETQYF. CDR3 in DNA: TGTGCCAGCAGCTTCCCGCTCGGGGAGACCCAGTACTTC.